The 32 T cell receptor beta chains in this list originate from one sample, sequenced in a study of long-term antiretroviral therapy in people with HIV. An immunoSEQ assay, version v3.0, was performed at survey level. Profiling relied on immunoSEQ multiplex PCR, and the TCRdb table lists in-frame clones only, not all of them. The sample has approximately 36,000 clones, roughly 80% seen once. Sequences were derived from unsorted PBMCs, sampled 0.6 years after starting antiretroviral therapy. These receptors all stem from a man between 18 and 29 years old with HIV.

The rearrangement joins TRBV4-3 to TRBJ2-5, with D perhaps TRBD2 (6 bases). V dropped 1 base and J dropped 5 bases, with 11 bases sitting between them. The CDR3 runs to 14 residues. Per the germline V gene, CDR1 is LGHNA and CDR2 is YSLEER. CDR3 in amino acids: CASSQASAGETQYF. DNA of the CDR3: TGCGCCAGCAGCCAAGCGTCGGCGGGGGAGACCCAGTACTTC.

In nucleotides, the CDR3 is TGTGCCAGTAGTATACAGGGTACCTACAATGAGCAGTTCTTC. Translated: CASSIQGTYNEQFF. The chain carries TRBV19 and TRBJ2-1; the D gene is possibly TRBD1 (5 bases). V was shortened by 2 bases and J by 2 bases, with 7 bases between the two germline ends. Germline CDR1 is LNHDA and CDR2 is SQIVND (reference sequence). There are 14 residues in the CDR3. Full variable domain (remainder filled in from reference TRBV19 and TRBJ2-1): DGGITQSPKYLFRKEGQNVTLSCEQNLNHDAMYWYRQDPGQGLRLIYYSQIVNDFQKGDIAEGYSVSREKKESFPLTVTSAQKNPTAFYLCASSIQGTYNEQFFGPGTRLTVL.

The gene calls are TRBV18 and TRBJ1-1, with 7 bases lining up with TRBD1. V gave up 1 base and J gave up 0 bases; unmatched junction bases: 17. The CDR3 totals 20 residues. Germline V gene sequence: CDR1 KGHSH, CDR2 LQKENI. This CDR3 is CASSPRRPEGAGGMNTEAFF. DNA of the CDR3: TGTGCCAGCTCACCACGCAGACCGGAGGGGGCAGGTGGAATGAACACTGAAGCTTTCTTT.

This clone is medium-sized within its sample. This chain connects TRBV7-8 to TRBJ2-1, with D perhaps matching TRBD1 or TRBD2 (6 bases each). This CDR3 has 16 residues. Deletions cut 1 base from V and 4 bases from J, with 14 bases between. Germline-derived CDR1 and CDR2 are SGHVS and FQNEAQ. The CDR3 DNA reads TGTGCCAGCAGCTTAGGGGGGGCCTCAAAATACAATGAGCAGTTCTTC. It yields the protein CASSLGGASKYNEQFF.

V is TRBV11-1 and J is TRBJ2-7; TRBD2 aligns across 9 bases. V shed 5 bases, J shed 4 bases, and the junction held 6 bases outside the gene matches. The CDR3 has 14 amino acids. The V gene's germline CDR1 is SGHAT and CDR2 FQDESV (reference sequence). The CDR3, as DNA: TGTGCCAGCAGCCCAATGACTAGCGGTTACGAGCAGTACTTC. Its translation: CASSPMTSGYEQYF.

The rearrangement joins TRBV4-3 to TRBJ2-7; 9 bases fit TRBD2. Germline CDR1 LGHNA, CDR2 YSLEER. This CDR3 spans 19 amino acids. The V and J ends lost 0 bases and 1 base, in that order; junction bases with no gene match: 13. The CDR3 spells CASSQEAPQTSGPSYEQYF. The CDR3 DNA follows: TGCGCCAGCAGCCAAGAGGCCCCCCAGACTAGCGGTCCTTCCTACGAGCAGTACTTC.

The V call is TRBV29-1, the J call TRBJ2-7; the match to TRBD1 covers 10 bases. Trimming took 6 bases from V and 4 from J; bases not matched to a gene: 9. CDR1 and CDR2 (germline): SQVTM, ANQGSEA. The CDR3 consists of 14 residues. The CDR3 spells CSVDGQGGGYEQYF. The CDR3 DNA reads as TGCAGCGTGGACGGACAGGGGGGAGGTTACGAGCAGTACTTC.

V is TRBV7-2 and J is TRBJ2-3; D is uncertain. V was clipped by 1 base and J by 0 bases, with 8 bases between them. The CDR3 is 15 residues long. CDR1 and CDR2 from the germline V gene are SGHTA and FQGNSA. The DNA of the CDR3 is TGTGCCAGCAGCTTAGAAGCCGGGAGCACAGATACGCAGTATTTT. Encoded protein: CASSLEAGSTDTQYF.

The DNA of the CDR3 is TGTGCCAGCAGCGTAGGGTGGGGGAAGGGCTACGAGCAGTACTTC. As protein: CASSVGWGKGYEQYF. The rearrangement links TRBV9 to TRBJ2-7; D is perhaps TRBD1 or TRBD2 (5 bases each). The CDR3 is 15 amino acids. V lost 0 bases, J lost 3 bases, and 13 bases lay in between. CDR1 SGDLS and CDR2 YYNGEE come from the germline V gene.

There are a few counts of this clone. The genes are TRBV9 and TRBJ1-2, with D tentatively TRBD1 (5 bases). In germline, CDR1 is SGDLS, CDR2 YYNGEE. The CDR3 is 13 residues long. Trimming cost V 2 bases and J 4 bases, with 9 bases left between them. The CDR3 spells CASSVGGTYGYTF. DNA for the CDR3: TGTGCCAGCAGCGTCGGGGGGACCTATGGCTACACCTTC. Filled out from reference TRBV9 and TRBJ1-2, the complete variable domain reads DSGVTQTPKHLITATGQRVTLRCSPRSGDLSVYWYQQSLDQGLQFLIQYYNGEERAKGNILERFSAQQFPDLHSELNLSSLELGDSALYFCASSVGGTYGYTFGSGTRLTVV.

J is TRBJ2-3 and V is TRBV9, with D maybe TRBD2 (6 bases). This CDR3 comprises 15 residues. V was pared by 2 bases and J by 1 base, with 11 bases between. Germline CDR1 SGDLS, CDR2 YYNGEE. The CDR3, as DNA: TGTGCCAGCAGCGTTGGGGACTTTCGCACAGATACGCAGTATTTT. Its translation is CASSVGDFRTDTQYF.

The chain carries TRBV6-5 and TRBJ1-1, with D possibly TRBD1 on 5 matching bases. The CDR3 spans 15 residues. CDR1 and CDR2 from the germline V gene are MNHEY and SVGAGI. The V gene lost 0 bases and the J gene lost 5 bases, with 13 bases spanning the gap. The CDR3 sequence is CASSYSGQGGTEAFF. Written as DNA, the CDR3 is TGTGCCAGCAGTTACTCGGGGCAGGGTGGTACTGAAGCTTTCTTT.

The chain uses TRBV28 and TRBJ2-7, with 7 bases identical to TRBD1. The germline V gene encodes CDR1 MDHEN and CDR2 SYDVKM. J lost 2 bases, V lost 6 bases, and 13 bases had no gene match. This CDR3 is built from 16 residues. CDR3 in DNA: TGTGCCAGCAGATCCCCCCTGACAGGGTCGCCCTACGAGCAGTACTTC. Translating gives CASRSPLTGSPYEQYF.

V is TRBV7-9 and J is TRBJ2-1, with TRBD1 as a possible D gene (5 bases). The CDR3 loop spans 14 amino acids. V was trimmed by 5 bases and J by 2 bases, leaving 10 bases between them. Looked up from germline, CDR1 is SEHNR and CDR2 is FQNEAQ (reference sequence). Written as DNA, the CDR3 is TGTGCCAGCAGCCCAGGGTTACCCTACAATGAGCAGTTCTTC. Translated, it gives CASSPGLPYNEQFF. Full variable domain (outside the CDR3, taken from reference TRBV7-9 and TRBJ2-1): DTGVSQNPRHKITKRGQNVTFRCDPISEHNRLYWYRQTLGQGPEFLTYFQNEAQLEKSRLLSDRFSAERPKGSFSTLEIQRTEQGDSAMYLCASSPGLPYNEQFFGPGTRLTVL.

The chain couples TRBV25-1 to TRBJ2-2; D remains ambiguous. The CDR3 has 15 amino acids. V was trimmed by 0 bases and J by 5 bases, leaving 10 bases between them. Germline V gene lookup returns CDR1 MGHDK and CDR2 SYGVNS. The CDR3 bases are TGTGCCAGCAGTGAATATCGTTCGGGTACCGGGGAGCTGTTTTTT. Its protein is CASSEYRSGTGELFF.

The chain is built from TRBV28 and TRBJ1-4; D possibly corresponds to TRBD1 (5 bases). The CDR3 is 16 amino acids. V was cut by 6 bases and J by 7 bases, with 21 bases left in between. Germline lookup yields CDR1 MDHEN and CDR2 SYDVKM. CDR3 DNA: TGTGCCAGCAGCTCCGCCCGGGACGGAAGGGGTGAAAAACTGTTTTTT. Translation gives CASSSARDGRGEKLFF.

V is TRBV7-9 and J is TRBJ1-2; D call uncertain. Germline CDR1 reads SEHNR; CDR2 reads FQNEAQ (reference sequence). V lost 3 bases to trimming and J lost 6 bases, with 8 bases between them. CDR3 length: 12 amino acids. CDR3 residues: CASSLGGDGYTF. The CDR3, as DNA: TGTGCCAGCAGCTTGGGCGGAGATGGCTACACCTTC.

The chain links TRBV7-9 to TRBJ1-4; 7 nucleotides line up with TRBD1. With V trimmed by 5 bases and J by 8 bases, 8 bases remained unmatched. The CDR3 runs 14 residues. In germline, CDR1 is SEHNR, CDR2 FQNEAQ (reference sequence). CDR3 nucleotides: TGTGCCAGCAGCCGGGGACAGTTAACGGAAAAACTGTTTTTT. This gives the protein CASSRGQLTEKLFF.

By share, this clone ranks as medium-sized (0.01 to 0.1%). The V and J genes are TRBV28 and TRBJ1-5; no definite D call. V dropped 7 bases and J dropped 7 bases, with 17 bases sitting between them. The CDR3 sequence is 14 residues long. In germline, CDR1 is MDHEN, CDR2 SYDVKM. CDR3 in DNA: TGTGCCAGCACCCTACACGCGGCAGAGCAGCCCCAGCATTTT. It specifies CASTLHAAEQPQHF.

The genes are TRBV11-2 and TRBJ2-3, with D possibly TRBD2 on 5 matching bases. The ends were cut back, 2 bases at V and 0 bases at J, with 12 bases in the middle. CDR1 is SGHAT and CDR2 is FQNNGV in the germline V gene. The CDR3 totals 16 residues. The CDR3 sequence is CASSLYSGISTDTQYF. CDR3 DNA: TGTGCCAGCAGCTTATACTCCGGGATCAGCACAGATACGCAGTATTTT.

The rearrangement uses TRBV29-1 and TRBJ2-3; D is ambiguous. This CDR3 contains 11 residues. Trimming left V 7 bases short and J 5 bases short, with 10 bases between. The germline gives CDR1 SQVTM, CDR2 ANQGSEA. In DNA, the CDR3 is TGCAGCGGGTCAGTCGGAGATACGCAGTATTTT. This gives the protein CSGSVGDTQYF.

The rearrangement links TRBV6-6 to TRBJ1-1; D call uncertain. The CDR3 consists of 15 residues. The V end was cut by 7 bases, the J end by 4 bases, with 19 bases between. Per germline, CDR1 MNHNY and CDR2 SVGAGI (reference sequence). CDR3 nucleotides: TGTGCCAGCACCCCGGCCGGAGCGGTGGGCACTGAAGCTTTCTTT. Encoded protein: CASTPAGAVGTEAFF.

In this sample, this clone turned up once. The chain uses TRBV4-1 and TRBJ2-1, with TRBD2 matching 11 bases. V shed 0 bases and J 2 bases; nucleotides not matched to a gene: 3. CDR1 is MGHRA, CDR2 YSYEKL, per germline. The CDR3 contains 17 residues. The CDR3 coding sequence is TGCGCCAGCAGCCAAGACGGGACTAGCGGAACCTACAATGAGCAGTTCTTC. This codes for CASSQDGTSGTYNEQFF.

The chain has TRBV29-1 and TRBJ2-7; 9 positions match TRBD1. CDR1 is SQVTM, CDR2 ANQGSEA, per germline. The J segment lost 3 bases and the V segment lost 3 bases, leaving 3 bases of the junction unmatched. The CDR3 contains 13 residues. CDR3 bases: TGCAGCGTTGATACAGGGGGCAACTACGAGCAGTACTTC. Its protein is CSVDTGGNYEQYF.

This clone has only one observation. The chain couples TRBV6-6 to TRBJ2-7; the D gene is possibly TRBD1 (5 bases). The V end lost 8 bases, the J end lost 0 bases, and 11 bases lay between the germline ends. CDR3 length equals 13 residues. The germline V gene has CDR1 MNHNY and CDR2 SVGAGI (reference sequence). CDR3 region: CASSKGNSYEQYF. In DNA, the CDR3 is TGTGCCAGCTCGAAGGGGAACTCCTACGAGCAGTACTTC.

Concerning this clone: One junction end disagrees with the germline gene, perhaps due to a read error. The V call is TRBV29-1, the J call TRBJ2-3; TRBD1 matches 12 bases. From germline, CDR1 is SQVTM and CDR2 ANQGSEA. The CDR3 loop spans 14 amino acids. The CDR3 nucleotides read TGCAGCGTTGATCGACCTAACCGGGACAGGGGGCTAGATTTT. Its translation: CSVDRPNRDRGLDF.

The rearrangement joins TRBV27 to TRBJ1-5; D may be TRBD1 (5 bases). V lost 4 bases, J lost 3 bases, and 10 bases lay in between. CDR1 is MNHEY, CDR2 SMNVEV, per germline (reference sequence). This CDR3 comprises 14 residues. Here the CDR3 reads CASSYGGLNQPQHF. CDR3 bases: TGTGCCAGCAGTTATGGGGGTCTCAATCAGCCCCAGCATTTT.

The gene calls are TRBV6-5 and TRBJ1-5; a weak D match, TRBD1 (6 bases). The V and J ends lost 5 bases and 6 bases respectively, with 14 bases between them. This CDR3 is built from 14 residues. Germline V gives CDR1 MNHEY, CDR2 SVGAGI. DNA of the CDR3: TGTGCCAGCAGTAGGGCAGGGGAGACTCAGCCCCAGCATTTT. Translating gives CASSRAGETQPQHF.

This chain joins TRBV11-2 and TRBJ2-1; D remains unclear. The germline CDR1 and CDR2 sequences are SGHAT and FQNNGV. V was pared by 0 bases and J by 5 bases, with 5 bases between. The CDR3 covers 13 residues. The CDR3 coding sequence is TGTGCCAGCAGCTTAGATCGTAACAATGAGCAGTTCTTC. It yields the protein CASSLDRNNEQFF.

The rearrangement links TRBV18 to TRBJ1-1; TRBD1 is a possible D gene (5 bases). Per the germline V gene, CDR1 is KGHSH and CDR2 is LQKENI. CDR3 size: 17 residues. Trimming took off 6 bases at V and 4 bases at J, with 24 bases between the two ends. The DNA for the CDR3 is TGTGCCAGCTCCGAACTACCAACTGGGGGGGGATCCACTGAAGCTTTCTTT. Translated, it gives CASSELPTGGGSTEAFF. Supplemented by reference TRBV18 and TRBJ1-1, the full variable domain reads NAGVMQNPRHLVRRRGQEARLRCSPMKGHSHVYWYRQLPEEGLKFMVYLQKENIIDESGMPKERFSAEFPKEGPSILRIQQVVRGDSAAYFCASSELPTGGGSTEAFFGQGTRLTVV.

This CDR3 reads CASSRDTLNTEAFF. CDR3 nucleotide sequence: TGTGCCAGCTCTCGGGACACTCTGAACACTGAAGCTTTCTTT. The chain recombines TRBV18 with TRBJ1-1; D is perhaps TRBD1 (6 bases). This CDR3 comprises 14 residues. Per the germline V gene, CDR1 is KGHSH and CDR2 is LQKENI. Deletions cut 6 bases from V and 0 bases from J, with 11 bases between.

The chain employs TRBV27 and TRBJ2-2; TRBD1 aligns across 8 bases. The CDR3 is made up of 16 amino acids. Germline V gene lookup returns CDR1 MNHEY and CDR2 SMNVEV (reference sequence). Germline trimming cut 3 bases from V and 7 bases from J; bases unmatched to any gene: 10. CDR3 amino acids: CASSFAGGLVVGELFF. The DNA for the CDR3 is TGTGCCAGCAGTTTTGCAGGGGGCTTAGTTGTCGGGGAGCTGTTTTTT.